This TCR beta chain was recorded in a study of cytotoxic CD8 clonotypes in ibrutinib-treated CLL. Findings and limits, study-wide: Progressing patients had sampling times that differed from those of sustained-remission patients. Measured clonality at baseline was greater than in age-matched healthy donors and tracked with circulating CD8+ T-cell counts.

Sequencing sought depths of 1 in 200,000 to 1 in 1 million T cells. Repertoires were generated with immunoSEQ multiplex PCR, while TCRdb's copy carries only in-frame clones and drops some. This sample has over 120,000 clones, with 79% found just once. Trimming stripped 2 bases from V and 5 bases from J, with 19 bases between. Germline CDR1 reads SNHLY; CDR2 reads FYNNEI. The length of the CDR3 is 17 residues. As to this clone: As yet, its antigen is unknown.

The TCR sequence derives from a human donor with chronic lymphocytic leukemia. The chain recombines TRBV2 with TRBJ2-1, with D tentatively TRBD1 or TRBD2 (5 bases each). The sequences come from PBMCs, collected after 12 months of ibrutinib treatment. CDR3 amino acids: CASSEPIHRGLDNEQFF. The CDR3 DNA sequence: TGTGCCAGCAGTGAACCTATTCACCGGGGCTTAGACAATGAGCAGTTCTTC.